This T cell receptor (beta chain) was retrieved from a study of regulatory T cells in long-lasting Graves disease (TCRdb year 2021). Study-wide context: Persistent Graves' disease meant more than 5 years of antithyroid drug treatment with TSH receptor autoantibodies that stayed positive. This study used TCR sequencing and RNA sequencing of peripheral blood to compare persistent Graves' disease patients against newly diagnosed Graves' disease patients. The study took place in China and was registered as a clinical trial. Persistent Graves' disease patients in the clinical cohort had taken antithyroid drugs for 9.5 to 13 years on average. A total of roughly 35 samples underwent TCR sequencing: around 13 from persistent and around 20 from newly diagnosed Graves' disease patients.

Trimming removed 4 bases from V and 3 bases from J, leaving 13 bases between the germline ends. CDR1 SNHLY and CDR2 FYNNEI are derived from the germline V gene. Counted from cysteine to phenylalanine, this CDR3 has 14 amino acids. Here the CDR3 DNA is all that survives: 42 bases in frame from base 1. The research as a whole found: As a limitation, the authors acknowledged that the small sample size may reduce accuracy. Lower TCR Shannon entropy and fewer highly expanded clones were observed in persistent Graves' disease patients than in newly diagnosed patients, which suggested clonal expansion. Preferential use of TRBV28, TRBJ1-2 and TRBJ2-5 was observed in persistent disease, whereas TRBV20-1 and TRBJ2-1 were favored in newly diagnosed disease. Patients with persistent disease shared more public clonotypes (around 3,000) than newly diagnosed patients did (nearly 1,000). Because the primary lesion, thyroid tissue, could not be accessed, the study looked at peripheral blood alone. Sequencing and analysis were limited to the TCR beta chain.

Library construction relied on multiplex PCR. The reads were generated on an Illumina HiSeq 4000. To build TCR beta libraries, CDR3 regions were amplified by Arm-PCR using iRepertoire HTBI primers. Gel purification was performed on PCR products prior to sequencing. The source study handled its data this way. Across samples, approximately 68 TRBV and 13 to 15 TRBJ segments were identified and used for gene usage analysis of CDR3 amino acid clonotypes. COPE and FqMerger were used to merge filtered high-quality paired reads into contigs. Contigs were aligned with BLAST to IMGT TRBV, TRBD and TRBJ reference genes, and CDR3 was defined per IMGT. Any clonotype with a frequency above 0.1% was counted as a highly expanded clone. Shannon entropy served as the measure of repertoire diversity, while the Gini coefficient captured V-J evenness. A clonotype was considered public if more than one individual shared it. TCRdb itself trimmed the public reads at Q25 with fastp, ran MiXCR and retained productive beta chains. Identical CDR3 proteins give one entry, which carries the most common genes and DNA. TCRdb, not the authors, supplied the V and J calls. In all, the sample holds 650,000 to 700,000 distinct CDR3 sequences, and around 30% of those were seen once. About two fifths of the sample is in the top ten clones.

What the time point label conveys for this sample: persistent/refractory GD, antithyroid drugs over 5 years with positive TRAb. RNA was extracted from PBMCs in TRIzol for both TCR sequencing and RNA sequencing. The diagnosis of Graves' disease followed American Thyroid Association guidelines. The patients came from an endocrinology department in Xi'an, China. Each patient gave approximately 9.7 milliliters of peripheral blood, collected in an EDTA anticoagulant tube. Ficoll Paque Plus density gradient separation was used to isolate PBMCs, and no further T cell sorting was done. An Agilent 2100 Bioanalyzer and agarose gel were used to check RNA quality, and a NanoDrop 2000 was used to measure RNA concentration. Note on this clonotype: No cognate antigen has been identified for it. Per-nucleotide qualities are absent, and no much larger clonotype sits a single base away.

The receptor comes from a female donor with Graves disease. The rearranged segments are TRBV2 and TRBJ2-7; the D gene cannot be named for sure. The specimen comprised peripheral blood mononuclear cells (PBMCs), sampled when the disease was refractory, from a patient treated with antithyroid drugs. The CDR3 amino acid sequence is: CASSGAETLYEQYF. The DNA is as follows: TGTGCCAGCAGTGGGGCAGAGACCCTCTACGAGCAGTACTTC.